The rows below give T cell receptor beta chains drawn from one sample of a study of T cells in Graves' hyperthyroidism and ophthalmopathy. TCRdb re-called the multiplex PCR reads with MiXCR, one entry per CDR3 protein. The sample shows 45,000 or so distinct CDR3 sequences, around half of them seen only once. The sequenced sample was peripheral blood or thyroid tissue (not recorded which). The receptors come from a woman aged 45-65 years with Graves' hyperthyroidism. Each CDR3 is given with its conserved first and last residue. The D gene is left open where the match is weak. The size entry is marked missing in some rows and otherwise reads once, few, many or a size class.

size,D,length,J,V,CDR3,DNA
once,-,12,TRBJ2-7,TRBV10-3,CAFGRSSYEQYF,TGTGCCTTTGGCCGTTCCTCCTACGAGCAGTACTTC
many,TRBD1,16,TRBJ2-2,TRBV4-1,CASSRTGGANTGELFF,TGCGCCAGCAGCCGGACAGGGGGGGCGAACACCGGGGAGCTGTTTTTT
-,-,22,TRBJ2-2,TRBV10-2,CASGQGKRNEQYFGQRTGELFF,-
-,TRBD1,15,TRBJ1-5,TRBV20-1,CSARSKTGSNQPQHF,TGCAGTGCTAGGAGTAAGACAGGGAGCAATCAGCCCCAGCATTTT
-,-,13,TRBJ2-7,TRBV19,CASSIGISYEQYF,TGTGCCAGTAGTATAGGGATTAGCTACGAGCAGTACTTC
many,TRBD1,17,TRBJ1-3,TRBV4-2,CASSLVYRGNSGNTIYF,TGTGCCAGCAGCCTGGTGTACAGGGGAAACTCTGGAAACACCATATATTTT
few,-,10,TRBJ2-5,TRBV20-1,CSASQETQYF,TGCAGTGCCAGCCAAGAGACCCAGTACTTC
-,TRBD2,13,TRBJ2-7,TRBV20-1,CSAMTSGRREQYF,TGCAGTGCTATGACTAGCGGGAGAAGGGAGCAGTACTTC
many,TRBD1,15,TRBJ1-2,TRBV30,CAWTGTGAFNYGYTF,TGTGCCTGGACCGGGACAGGGGCTTTTAACTATGGCTACACCTTC
many,-,11,TRBJ1-1,TRBV20-1,CSQLTDTEAFF,TGCAGTCAGTTGACGGACACTGAAGCTTTCTTT
-,TRBD1,10,TRBJ1-4,TRBV5-6,CASYRGKLFF,TGTGCCAGCTACAGGGGGAAACTGTTTTTT
many,-,17,TRBJ1-2,TRBV6-5,CASSYYFSVTLGYGYTF,TGTGCCAGCAGTTACTATTTTTCCGTCACGTTGGGGTATGGCTACACCTTC
-,-,14,TRBJ2-5,TRBV7-3,CASSLIGGLETQYF,TGCGCCAGCAGTTTAATAGGAGGGTTAGAGACCCAGTACTTC
-,TRBD2,18,TRBJ2-7,TRBV2,CASSESGLAGVSPYEQYF,TGTGCCAGCAGTGAAAGTGGTCTAGCGGGAGTTAGCCCCTACGAGCAGTACTTC
medium-sized,-,13,TRBJ2-7,TRBV7-6,CASSLGGNYEQYF,TGTGCCAGCAGCTTAGGAGGGAACTACGAGCAGTACTTC
once,TRBD1,15,TRBJ2-5,TRBV7-8,CASSLFDRGGETQYF,TGTGCCAGCAGCTTATTCGACAGGGGAGGAGAGACCCAGTACTTC
-,-,14,TRBJ2-7,TRBV5-1,CASSVRQPTYEQYF,TGCGCCAGCAGCGTACGACAGCCAACCTACGAGCAGTACTTC
-,-,15,TRBJ2-1,TRBV19,CASSVSRGLYNEQFF,TGTGCCAGTAGTGTTTCCAGGGGATTGTACAATGAGCAGTTCTTC
many,-,13,TRBJ1-1,TRBV7-2,CASSLLRGGDAFF,TGTGCCAGCAGCTTGTTACGCGGGGGTGACGCTTTCTTT
-,TRBD2,16,TRBJ2-7,TRBV10-3,CAISESRLAGPYEQYF,TGTGCCATCAGTGAGTCGCGACTAGCGGGTCCCTACGAGCAGTACTTC
many,-,14,TRBJ1-6,TRBV10-3,CAISEGGGNSPLHF,TGTGCCATCAGTGAGGGGGGGGGAAATTCACCCCTCCACTTT
once,-,13,TRBJ1-4,TRBV29-1,CSAQGATNEKLFF,TGCAGTGCACAAGGCGCGACTAATGAAAAACTGTTTTTT
-,TRBD2,15,TRBJ2-7,TRBV7-8,CASSVRPGLGYEQYF,TGTGCCAGCAGCGTACGGCCGGGACTAGGCTACGAGCAGTACTTC
many,-,16,TRBJ1-1,TRBV28,CASSLTGRLLHTEAFF,TGTGCCAGCAGTCTAACAGGGCGTCTTCTACACACTGAAGCTTTCTTT
-,TRBD1,15,TRBJ1-1,TRBV7-3,CASSFPGTGYFEAFF,TGTGCCAGCAGTTTCCCCGGGACAGGGTACTTTGAAGCTTTCTTT
-,TRBD1,14,TRBJ2-7,TRBV29-1,CIVKGGQGRYEQPF,TGCATCGTCAAAGGGGGACAGGGGCGTTACGAGCAGCCCTTC